Presented here are 28 T cell receptor beta chains from one specimen sequenced in a study of T cell repertoires in cytomegalovirus infection. Their antigens are not known. TCRdb reanalysed the reads using MiXCR and keeps one entry per CDR3 protein. The sample lists about 89,000 distinct CDR3 sequences; approximately 32% were seen once. This material consisted of CD8+ T cells from cultured PBMCs, taken from culture after CMV antigen stimulation. All receptors come from a human donor in good health (CMV status not recorded). Some clones in this sample may be carry-over from other donors' samples.

This clonotype was observed a handful of times. V usage is TRBV5-1 and J usage is TRBJ1-1, with 7 bases that match TRBD1. J lost 5 bases, V lost 1 base, and 14 bases had no gene match. Per germline, CDR1 SGHRS and CDR2 YFSETQ. The CDR3 has 17 amino acids. CDR3 amino acids: CASSLLGRQGTGTEAFF. The CDR3 DNA is TGCGCCAGCAGCTTGTTGGGAAGACAGGGCACAGGGACTGAAGCTTTCTTT. The complete variable domain, with remaining parts taken from reference TRBV5-1 and TRBJ1-1, reads KAGVTQTPRYLIKTRGQQVTLSCSPISGHRSVSWYQQTPGQGLQFLFEYFSETQRNKGNFPGRFSGRQFSNSRSEMNVSTLELGDSALYLCASSLLGRQGTGTEAFFGQGTRLTVV.

The count of this clonotype is one. The V gene is TRBV12-5, the J gene TRBJ2-1; 7 bases line up with TRBD1. V trimming: 7 bases; J trimming: 10 bases; junction bases outside the gene matches: 19. CDR1 LGHNT and CDR2 FRNRAP come from the germline V gene. CDR3 length: 16 residues. DNA of the CDR3: TGTGCTAGTGAAGGCCCCGGGACAGAACACGTCTTGGAGCAGTTCTTC. Translating gives CASEGPGTEHVLEQFF.

This clonotype has a handful of counts. The rearrangement links TRBV25-1 to TRBJ2-6; 7 bases match TRBD1. V gave up 4 bases and J gave up 0 bases; unmatched junction bases: 12. Germline V CDR1 and CDR2: MGHDK, SYGVNS. This CDR3 is built from 19 residues. The CDR3 nucleotides are TGTGCCAGCAGTGCCTCGACAGGGCCCTCTAGCTCTGGGGCCAACGTCCTGACTTTC. As protein: CASSASTGPSSSGANVLTF.

This clonotype was counted only a few times. The CDR3 reads CASKTGQMLTYEQYF. Written as DNA, the CDR3 is TGTGCCAGCAAAACGGGACAGATGCTAACCTACGAGCAGTACTTC. The rearrangement links TRBV2 to TRBJ2-7; TRBD1 aligns across 7 bases. CDR1 SNHLY and CDR2 FYNNEI come from the germline V gene. V lost 7 bases, J lost 2 bases, and 11 bases stayed unmatched. The CDR3 is 15 amino acids.

The gene calls are TRBV27 and TRBJ2-1; 8 positions match TRBD1. V lost 7 bases and J lost 1; bases outside the gene matches: 6. Germline CDR1 reads MNHEY; CDR2 reads SMNVEV (reference sequence). CDR3 length equals 15 residues. The CDR3 is CASTTQGGSYNEQFF. The CDR3 nucleotides read TGTGCCAGCACCACACAGGGGGGTTCCTACAATGAGCAGTTCTTC.

This clonotype was counted ten times or more. The chain joins TRBV12-3 or TRBV12-4 to TRBJ2-7; D might be TRBD1 (6 bases). Between the trimmed V and J ends, which lost 5 bases and 3 bases, there was a span of 11 bases. This CDR3 spans 13 amino acids. The CDR3 protein is CASSLGTFYEQYF. The DNA of the CDR3 is TGTGCCAGCAGTCTCGGGACATTCTACGAGCAGTACTTC.

The chain couples TRBV5-1 to TRBJ2-4; possible D gene TRBD1, 6 bases. V was trimmed by 4 bases and J by 0 bases, leaving 11 bases between them. Germline assignment: CDR1 SGHRS and CDR2 YFSETQ. This CDR3 has 15 amino acids. CDR3 in amino acids: CASSDRTLAKNIQYF. CDR3 nucleotide sequence: TGCGCCAGCAGCGACAGGACACTAGCCAAAAACATTCAGTACTTC.

Many counts were recorded for this clonotype. The V call is TRBV6-1, the J call TRBJ1-6, with TRBD1 as a possible D gene (5 bases). V lost 5 bases to trimming and J lost 7 bases, with 15 bases between them. From germline, CDR1 is MNHNS and CDR2 SASEGT. CDR3 length equals 15 residues. The CDR3 loop is CASSSPGPSNSPLHF. The DNA of the CDR3 is TGTGCCAGCAGTTCCCCGGGACCGTCAAATTCACCCCTCCACTTT.

This clonotype came up a few times. This sequence joins TRBV7-8 and TRBJ2-1; D gene unclear. CDR3 length: 17 amino acids. V lost 6 bases and J lost 7, with 25 bases in between. The germline gives CDR1 SGHVS, CDR2 FQNEAQ. DNA of the CDR3: TGTGCCAGCAGGTCACCCCCCGGAACAATTATGGAGAATGAGCAGTTCTTC. This encodes CASRSPPGTIMENEQFF.

This clonotype was counted a few times. The chain is built from TRBV12-3 or TRBV12-4 and TRBJ1-1; 9 positions agree with TRBD1. CDR3 size: 14 residues. The V segment lost 7 bases and the J segment 5 bases; nucleotides outside the gene matches: 8. The DNA of the CDR3 is TGTGCCAGCATCGAAGACAGGGGGTTTACTGAAGCTTTCTTT. Amino acids: CASIEDRGFTEAFF.

This clonotype has a handful of counts. V is TRBV28 and J is TRBJ2-7; D is possibly TRBD1 (6 bases). This CDR3 contains 16 residues. V was pared by 2 bases and J by 3 bases, with 17 bases between. The V gene's germline CDR1 is MDHEN and CDR2 SYDVKM. The CDR3 bases are TGTGCCAGCAGTTTACGGGGACACCTTTTTGGCTACGAGCAGTACTTC. Encoded protein: CASSLRGHLFGYEQYF.

This clonotype was recorded many times. The genes are TRBV19 and TRBJ1-1; D is unresolved. Germline CDR1 is LNHDA and CDR2 is SQIVND (reference sequence). The CDR3 sequence is 12 residues long. The V and J ends lost 3 bases and 7 bases respectively, with 9 bases between them. CDR3 sequence (DNA): TGTGCCAGTAGTATTGGGCGGATTGAAGCTTTCTTT. Translation: CASSIGRIEAFF.

Notes on this clonotype: It may be a read error: a sequence one base away is much more abundant. The V call is TRBV6-1, the J call TRBJ1-6; weak D call: TRBD1 (6 bases). Germline CDR1 MNHNS, CDR2 SASEGT. The CDR3 consists of 14 residues. The CDR3: CASSPGQKNSPHHF. DNA for the CDR3: TGTGCCAGCAGTCCCGGACAGAAGAATTCACCCCACCACTTT.

J is TRBJ2-6 and V is TRBV7-9, with D maybe TRBD2 (5 bases). This CDR3 has 17 residues. Germline CDR1 and CDR2: SEHNR and FQNEAQ (reference sequence). Trimming left V 4 bases short and J 0 bases short, with 13 bases between. The CDR3 sequence is CASSSWTESSGANVLTF. The CDR3 bases are TGTGCCAGCAGCTCATGGACTGAGAGCTCTGGGGCCAACGTCCTGACTTTC.

The chain employs TRBV5-8 and TRBJ1-1; D not resolved. The CDR3 consists of 12 residues. Germline V CDR1 and CDR2: SGHTS, YDEGEE. Trimming shortened V by 5 bases and J by 6 bases, and 11 bases separated the two germline ends. The CDR3 nucleotides read TGTGCCAGCAGTTGGAATGACGCTGAAGCTTTCTTT. It encodes CASSWNDAEAFF.

This clonotype was seen a handful of times. The rearrangement joins TRBV7-6 to TRBJ2-3; D not resolved. The CDR3 contains 13 residues. V was pared by 5 bases and J by 2 bases, with 8 bases between. Germline values: CDR1 SGHVS, CDR2 FNYEAQ. CDR3 sequence reads: CASSRTLTDTQYF. The CDR3, as DNA: TGTGCCAGCAGCCGGACCCTCACAGATACGCAGTATTTT. Together with reference TRBV7-6 and TRBJ2-3, the CDR3 gives the full variable domain: GAGVSQSPRYKVTKRGQDVALRCDPISGHVSLYWYRQALGQGPEFLTYFNYEAQQDKSGLPNDRFSAERPEGSISTLTIQRTEQRDSAMYRCASSRTLTDTQYFGPGTRLTVL.

The V gene is TRBV7-9, the J gene TRBJ2-1; 7 positions agree with TRBD2. Looked up from germline, CDR1 is SEHNR and CDR2 is FQNEAQ (reference sequence). The CDR3 runs to 15 residues. With V trimmed by 3 bases and J by 5 bases, 7 bases remained unmatched. CDR3 in DNA: TGTGCCAGCAGCTTTCGGCTAGCGGCCAACAATGAGCAGTTCTTC. This translates into CASSFRLAANNEQFF.

CDR3 sequence: CSANRPGQGPGELFF. The CDR3 DNA reads as TGCAGTGCTAACCGGCCGGGACAGGGTCCCGGGGAGCTGTTTTTT. The chain joins TRBV20-1 to TRBJ2-2, with TRBD1 matching 9 bases. The CDR3 consists of 15 residues. Germline CDR1 DFQATT, CDR2 SNEGSKA (reference sequence). J gave up 6 bases and V 4 bases, and 9 bases lay outside the gene matches.

This clonotype was seen ten or more times. The rearrangement links TRBV7-8 to TRBJ1-2; D may be TRBD1 (6 bases). CDR1 and CDR2 (germline): SGHVS, FQNEAQ. This CDR3 has 14 amino acids. Trimming left V 0 bases short and J 2 bases short, with 7 bases between. In DNA form, the CDR3 reads TGTGCCAGCAGCTTAGCGCAGGGGAACTATGGCTACACCTTC. Its translation is CASSLAQGNYGYTF.

This clonotype was detected a few times. The chain recombines TRBV27 with TRBJ2-2, with D uncertain. The CDR3 is 18 amino acids. V was clipped by 4 bases and J by 0 bases, with 18 bases between them. Germline values: CDR1 MNHEY, CDR2 SMNVEV (reference sequence). The CDR3 sequence is CASSSSQVLTANTGELFF. CDR3 bases: TGTGCCAGCAGTTCCTCACAAGTGCTAACCGCGAACACCGGGGAGCTGTTTTTT.

This chain joins TRBV28 and TRBJ2-5; 8 positions match TRBD2. Germline trimming cut 2 bases from V and 5 bases from J; bases unmatched to any gene: 7. Germline CDR1 is MDHEN and CDR2 is SYDVKM. The CDR3 has 15 residues. CDR3 sequence reads: CASSLGGLVQETQYF. Written as DNA, the CDR3 is TGTGCCAGCAGTTTAGGGGGACTAGTGCAGGAGACCCAGTACTTC. The complete variable domain, with remaining parts taken from reference TRBV28 and TRBJ2-5, reads DVKVTQSSRYLVKRTGEKVFLECVQDMDHENMFWYRQDPGLGLRLIYFSYDVKMKEKGDIPEGYSVSREKKERFSLILESASTNQTSMYLCASSLGGLVQETQYFGPGTRLLVL.

The J gene is TRBJ1-1, the V gene TRBV19; D is perhaps TRBD1 (5 bases). V was trimmed by 10 bases and J by 5 bases, leaving 17 bases between them. CDR1 and CDR2 from the germline V gene are LNHDA and SQIVND (reference sequence). The length of the CDR3 is 13 residues. The DNA for the CDR3 is TGTGCCACCACCCTGGCAGGGAAGACTGAAGCTTTCTTT. As protein: CATTLAGKTEAFF.

This clonotype was observed a few times. The chain links TRBV4-1 to TRBJ1-1, with D unclear. The V and J ends lost 1 base and 1 base respectively, with 10 bases between them. The CDR3 runs 15 residues. CDR1 and CDR2 from the germline V gene are MGHRA and YSYEKL. Here the CDR3 DNA reads TGCGCCAGCAGCCAAGTGGTCGGACCGAACACTGAAGCTTTCTTT. Protein sequence: CASSQVVGPNTEAFF.

This clonotype occurred many times. The rearrangement links TRBV7-2 to TRBJ2-1, with D possibly TRBD2 on 7 matching bases. The CDR3 extends over 17 amino acids. The ends were cut back, 4 bases at V and 3 bases at J, with 19 bases in the middle. Per the germline V gene, CDR1 is SGHTA and CDR2 is FQGNSA. Written as DNA, the CDR3 is TGTGCCAGCAGCTCGCGCCCTCGGGGGGCCTACTACAATGAGCAGTTCTTC. It encodes CASSSRPRGAYYNEQFF. Looking up the rest from reference TRBV7-2 and TRBJ2-1 gives the full variable domain: GAGVSQSPSNKVTEKGKDVELRCDPISGHTALYWYRQSLGQGLEFLIYFQGNSAPDKSGLPSDRFSAERTGGSVSTLTIQRTQQEDSAVYLCASSSRPRGAYYNEQFFGPGTRLTVL.

The V gene is TRBV12-3 or TRBV12-4, the J gene TRBJ2-3, with D uncertain. The V and J ends lost 5 bases and 8 bases respectively, with 11 bases between them. The CDR3 covers 12 residues. CDR3 nucleotides: TGTGCCAGCAGTCCCCCTGGGGTTACGCAGTATTTT. Residues: CASSPPGVTQYF.

This clonotype has only a few counts. The genes are TRBV6-5 and TRBJ2-1; tentative D call: TRBD2 (5 bases). V lost 6 bases and J lost 8, with 17 bases in between. CDR1 is MNHEY and CDR2 is SVGAGI in the germline V gene. The CDR3 has 14 amino acids. CDR3 sequence reads: CASSLGRLAHEQFF. CDR3 in DNA: TGTGCCAGCAGCCTCGGGCGTCTAGCCCATGAGCAGTTCTTC.

This clonotype was recorded many times. The chain links TRBV7-6 to TRBJ2-1; 9 nucleotides agree with TRBD1. The CDR3 sequence is 16 residues long. CDR1 and CDR2 from the germline V gene are SGHVS and FNYEAQ. V shed 3 bases, J shed 10 bases, and the junction held 13 bases outside the gene matches. The CDR3 nucleotides are TGTGCCAGCAGCTTGGCCGACAGGGGGTCTCCTAGGGAGCAGTTCTTC. This gives the protein CASSLADRGSPREQFF.

In its sample, this clonotype was seen a few times. The chain combines TRBV24-1 with TRBJ1-5; TRBD1 matches 11 bases. This CDR3 region has 19 residues. With 3 bases clipped from V and 0 bases from J, the junction kept 9 bases outside the gene matches. CDR1 and CDR2 from the germline V gene are KGHDR and SFDVKD. The CDR3 reads CATSDPDRGRWYSNQPQHF. The CDR3 region has the DNA TGTGCCACCAGTGATCCGGACAGGGGGCGTTGGTATAGCAATCAGCCCCAGCATTTT.